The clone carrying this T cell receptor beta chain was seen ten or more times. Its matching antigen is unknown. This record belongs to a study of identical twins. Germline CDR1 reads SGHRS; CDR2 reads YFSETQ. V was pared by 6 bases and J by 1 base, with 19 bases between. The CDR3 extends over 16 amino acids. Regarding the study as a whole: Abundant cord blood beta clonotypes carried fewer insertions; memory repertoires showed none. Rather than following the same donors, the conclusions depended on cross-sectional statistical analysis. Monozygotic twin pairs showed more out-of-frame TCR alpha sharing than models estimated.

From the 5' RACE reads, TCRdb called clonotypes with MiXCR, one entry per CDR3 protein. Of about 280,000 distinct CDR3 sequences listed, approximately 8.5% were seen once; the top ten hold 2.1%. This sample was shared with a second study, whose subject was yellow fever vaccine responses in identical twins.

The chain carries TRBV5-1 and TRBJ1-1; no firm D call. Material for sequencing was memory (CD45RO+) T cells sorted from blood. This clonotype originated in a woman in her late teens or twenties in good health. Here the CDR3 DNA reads TGCGCCAGCACCTCCAACCCCATCGCCACGAACACTGAAGCTTTCTTT. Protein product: CASTSNPIATNTEAFF.